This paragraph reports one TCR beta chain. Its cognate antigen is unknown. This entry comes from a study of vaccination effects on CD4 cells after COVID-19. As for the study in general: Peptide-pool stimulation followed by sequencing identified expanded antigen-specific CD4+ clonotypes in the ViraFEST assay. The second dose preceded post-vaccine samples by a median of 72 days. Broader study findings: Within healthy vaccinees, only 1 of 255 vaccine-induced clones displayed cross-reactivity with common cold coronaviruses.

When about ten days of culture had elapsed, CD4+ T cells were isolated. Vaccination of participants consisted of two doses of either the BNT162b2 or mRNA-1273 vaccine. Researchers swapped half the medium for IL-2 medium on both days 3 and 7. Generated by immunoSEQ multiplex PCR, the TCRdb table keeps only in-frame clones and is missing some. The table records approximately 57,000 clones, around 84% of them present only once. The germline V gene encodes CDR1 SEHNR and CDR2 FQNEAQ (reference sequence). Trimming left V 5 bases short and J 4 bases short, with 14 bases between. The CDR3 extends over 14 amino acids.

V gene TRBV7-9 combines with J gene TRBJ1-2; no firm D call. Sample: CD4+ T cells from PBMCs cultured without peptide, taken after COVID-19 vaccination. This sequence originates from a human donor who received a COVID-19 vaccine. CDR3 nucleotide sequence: TGTGCCAGCAGCCCCCTTGCGCATAGCTATGGCTACACCTTC. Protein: CASSPLAHSYGYTF. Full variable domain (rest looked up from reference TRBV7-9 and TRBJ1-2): DTGVSQNPRHKITKRGQNVTFRCDPISEHNRLYWYRQTLGQGPEFLTYFQNEAQLEKSRLLSDRFSAERPKGSFSTLEIQRTEQGDSAMYLCASSPLAHSYGYTFGSGTRLTVV.